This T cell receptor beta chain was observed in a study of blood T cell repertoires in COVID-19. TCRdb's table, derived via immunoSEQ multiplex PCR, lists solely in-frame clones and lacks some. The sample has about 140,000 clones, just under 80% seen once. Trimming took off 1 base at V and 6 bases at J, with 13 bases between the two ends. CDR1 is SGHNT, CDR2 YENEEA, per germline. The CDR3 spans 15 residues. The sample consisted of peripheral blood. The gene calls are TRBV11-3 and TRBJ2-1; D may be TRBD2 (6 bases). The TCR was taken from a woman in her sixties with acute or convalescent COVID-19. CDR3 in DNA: TGTGCCAGCAGCTTAGGGAGGGCCCTTTCCAATGAGCAGTTCTTC. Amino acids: CASSLGRALSNEQFF.